Listed here is a single T cell receptor beta chain. The sample originates from a study of blood T cell repertoires in COVID-19. Study details: The United States, Italy and Spain provided the acute and convalescent COVID-19 samples. Sources were T cells, B-cell-depleted T cells, or PBMCs; the material itself was cDNA or gDNA.

Germline-derived CDR1 and CDR2 are MNHEY and SVGEGT. The CDR3 is made up of 16 amino acids. Trimming pared 4 bases from V and 8 bases from J, leaving 18 bases between. The authors' processing: Amplification of reference gene primers provided the estimated nucleated cell counts. Clones were read by immunoSEQ multiplex PCR, and TCRdb kept only the in-frame ones, dropping some. The V and J calls and the clone size are those of that table, but D and trimming were determined from the DNA. This sample has approximately 53,000 clones, with roughly 82% found just once. The TCR was taken from a woman between 55 and 75 years old with acute or convalescent COVID-19. The specimen sequenced was peripheral blood. The gene calls are TRBV6-2 or TRBV6-3 and TRBJ1-6; maybe TRBD1 (6 bases). The CDR3, as DNA: TGTGCCAGCAGTTCCGGGGGGGGAGGGGGTCATTCACCCCTCCACTTT. The encoded protein is CASSSGGGGGHSPLHF.